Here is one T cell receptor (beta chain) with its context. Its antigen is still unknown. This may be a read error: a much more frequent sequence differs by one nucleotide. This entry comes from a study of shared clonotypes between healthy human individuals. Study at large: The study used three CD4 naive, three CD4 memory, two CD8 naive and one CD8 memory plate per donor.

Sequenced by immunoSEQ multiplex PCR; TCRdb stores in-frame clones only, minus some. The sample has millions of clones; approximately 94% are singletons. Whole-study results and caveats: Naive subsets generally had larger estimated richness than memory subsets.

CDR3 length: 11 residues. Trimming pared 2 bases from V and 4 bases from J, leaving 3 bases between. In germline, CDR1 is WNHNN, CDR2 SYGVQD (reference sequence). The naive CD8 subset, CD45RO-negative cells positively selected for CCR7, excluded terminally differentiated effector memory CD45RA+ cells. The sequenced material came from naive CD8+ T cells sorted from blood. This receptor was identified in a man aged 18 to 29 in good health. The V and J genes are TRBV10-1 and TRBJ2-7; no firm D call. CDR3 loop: CASSERYEQYF. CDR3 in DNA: TGCGCCAGCAGTGAGAGGTACGAGCAGTACTTC.